Given below is one T cell receptor (beta chain) in context. This sequence may be a read error, since a much larger clone differs from it by one base. The data were taken from a study of CD8 T cells in ankylosing spondylitis. The CDR3 has 17 residues. Germline V gene data show CDR1 as SGHNT and CDR2 as YYREEE (reference sequence). One entry per CDR3 protein results from TCRdb running MiXCR on the 5' RACE reads. The table shows around 300,000 distinct CDR3 sequences, with more than 9% occurring only once. The TCR was taken from a female donor with ankylosing spondylitis or in good health (not recorded which). The genes are TRBV5-4 and TRBJ1-6; 8 bases map to TRBD1. Source material: blood, either unsorted or a sorted T cell fraction (not recorded which). CDR3 protein: CASSLTQGASYNSPLYF. The CDR3 nucleotides read TGTGCCAGCAGCTTAACCCAGGGGGCCTCCTATAATTCACCCCTCTACTTT.